These 23 T cell receptor beta chains came from one sample sequenced in a study of blood T cell repertoires in COVID-19. Libraries were prepared by immunoSEQ multiplex PCR; TCRdb keeps only in-frame clonotypes and omits some of them. This table has some 200,000 clones, more than 75% appearing once. Sequencing was performed on peripheral blood. Receptors originate from a man aged 40-49 years with active or convalescent COVID-19.

The chain uses TRBV19 and TRBJ1-4; D ambiguous. Per germline, CDR1 LNHDA and CDR2 SQIVND (reference sequence). Trimming took off 5 bases at V and 8 bases at J, with 15 bases between the two ends. The length of the CDR3 is 14 residues. CDR3 sequence reads: CASSESGFREKLFF. The CDR3 nucleotides read TGTGCCAGTAGTGAATCCGGTTTTAGAGAAAAACTGTTTTTT.

This rearrangement joins TRBV4-3 to TRBJ2-2, with 7 bases identical to TRBD1. Trimming took 4 bases from V and 4 from J; bases not matched to a gene: 3. This CDR3 is built from 14 residues. CDR1 is LGHNA, CDR2 YSLEER, per germline. CDR3 sequence: CASSRRTGTGELFF. CDR3 bases: TGCGCCAGCAGCCGCCGGACAGGCACCGGGGAGCTGTTTTTT.

The genes are TRBV28 and TRBJ1-1, with D hard to call. CDR3 length equals 12 residues. V lost 3 bases, J lost 5 bases, and 7 bases lay in between. Germline CDR1 MDHEN, CDR2 SYDVKM. CDR3 protein: CASSFGDTEAFF. CDR3 nucleotide sequence: TGTGCCAGCAGTTTCGGGGATACTGAAGCTTTCTTT.

The chain joins TRBV6-5 to TRBJ1-3; D gene unclear. Looked up from germline, CDR1 is MNHEY and CDR2 is SVGAGI. The ends were cut back, 6 bases at V and 3 bases at J, with 9 bases in the middle. CDR3 length: 13 residues. The CDR3 DNA is TGTGCCAGCAGAAAAACGGGTGGAAACACCATATATTTT. This gives the protein CASRKTGGNTIYF.

The chain uses TRBV12-5 and TRBJ1-4, with unresolved D. The CDR3 spans 13 residues. Germline V gives CDR1 LGHNT, CDR2 FRNRAP. V lost 1 base and J lost 6, with 6 bases in between. CDR3 loop: CASGLGSYEKLFF. CDR3 nucleotides: TGTGCTAGTGGTTTGGGTTCTTATGAAAAACTGTTTTTT.

This chain connects TRBV9 to TRBJ1-1; possibly TRBD1 for D (6 bases). The CDR3 runs 14 residues. The V end was cut by 4 bases, the J end by 10 bases, with 20 bases between. The germline gives CDR1 SGDLS, CDR2 YYNGEE. The CDR3 bases are TGTGCCAGCAGCATTTCTTCGGCCGAAGGGGGAGCTTTCTTT. Its protein is CASSISSAEGGAFF.

V and J are TRBV24-1 and TRBJ1-5; D is undetermined. This CDR3 is built from 13 residues. Germline V gene data show CDR1 as KGHDR and CDR2 as SFDVKD. V lost 12 bases and J lost 7, with 18 bases in between. CDR3 residues: CAVDRGVGQPQHF. CDR3 in DNA: TGTGCCGTAGACCGAGGAGTTGGGCAGCCCCAGCATTTT.

The rearrangement uses TRBV7-2 and TRBJ1-2; 8 positions agree with TRBD1. Per germline, CDR1 SGHTA and CDR2 FQGNSA. V lost 3 bases to trimming and J lost 8 bases; unmatched junction nucleotides: 17. The CDR3 length is 17 residues. The CDR3 region is CASSFSGGRGRTGGYTF. The CDR3 DNA follows: TGTGCCAGCAGCTTTAGTGGCGGCAGGGGGCGGACTGGGGGCTACACCTTC.

The gene calls are TRBV6-5 and TRBJ2-1; the D gene is possibly TRBD1 (5 bases). Germline loops: CDR1 MNHEY, CDR2 SVGAGI. The CDR3 is 15 residues long. CDR3 sequence reads: CAAGMAVSSYNEQFF. The DNA for the CDR3 is TGTGCAGCAGGGATGGCGGTAAGCTCCTACAATGAGCAGTTCTTC.

This chain links TRBV24-1 with TRBJ1-2; possibly TRBD1 for D (6 bases). The CDR3 has 14 residues. Trimming pared 3 bases from V and 5 bases from J, leaving 12 bases between. Germline V CDR1 and CDR2: KGHDR, SFDVKD. CDR3 DNA: TGTGCCACCAGTGATACATGGGGGACATATGGCTACACCTTC. It codes for CATSDTWGTYGYTF.

The V and J genes are TRBV5-1 and TRBJ1-3, with TRBD1 as a possible D gene (6 bases). The germline V gene encodes CDR1 SGHRS and CDR2 YFSETQ. The CDR3 totals 17 residues. Trimming cost V 0 bases and J 0 bases, with 13 bases left between them. This chain's CDR3 is CASSLEGVQASGNTIYF. The CDR3 DNA follows: TGCGCCAGCAGCTTGGAGGGGGTTCAGGCCTCTGGAAACACCATATATTTT.

The chain uses TRBV5-1 and TRBJ2-1; D might be TRBD1 (6 bases). The CDR3 spans 12 residues. Trimming took 4 bases from V and 6 from J, leaving 8 bases between them. Germline CDR1 SGHRS, CDR2 YFSETQ. Here the CDR3 reads CASSGQINEQFF. DNA for the CDR3: TGCGCCAGCAGCGGACAGATCAATGAGCAGTTCTTC. Based on the CDR3 plus reference TRBV5-1 and TRBJ2-1, the full variable domain is KAGVTQTPRYLIKTRGQQVTLSCSPISGHRSVSWYQQTPGQGLQFLFEYFSETQRNKGNFPGRFSGRQFSNSRSEMNVSTLELGDSALYLCASSGQINEQFFGPGTRLTVL.

V and J are TRBV6-5 and TRBJ2-7, with D possibly TRBD1 on 5 matching bases. The V gene lost 7 bases and the J gene lost 5 bases, with 18 bases spanning the gap. This CDR3 has 14 amino acids. The germline gives CDR1 MNHEY, CDR2 SVGAGI. The CDR3 coding sequence is TGTGCCAGCAAAACCATTTCCAGGGCGGACGAGCAGTACTTC. Translating it yields CASKTISRADEQYF.

This chain joins TRBV14 and TRBJ1-6, with D unresolved. From germline, CDR1 is SGHDN and CDR2 FVKESK. This CDR3 contains 15 residues. Trimming cost V 1 base and J 0 bases, with 4 bases left between them. The CDR3 region has the DNA TGTGCCAGCAGCCAAGGGAGCTCCTATAATTCACCCCTCCACTTT. It yields the protein CASSQGSSYNSPLHF.

V gene TRBV7-3 combines with J gene TRBJ2-2; 9 bases match TRBD1. The CDR3 covers 15 residues. The trim removed 5 bases at V and 7 bases at J, leaving 8 bases unmatched. In germline, CDR1 is SGHTA, CDR2 FQGTGA. CDR3 bases: TGTGCCAGCAGCAGATCCGGGACAGGGAACGGGGAGCTGTTTTTT. Residues: CASSRSGTGNGELFF.

The V gene is TRBV7-9, the J gene TRBJ2-1; 10 bases map to TRBD2. V was pared by 6 bases and J by 7 bases, with 3 bases of the junction left unmatched. CDR3 size: 13 residues. CDR1 is SEHNR and CDR2 is FQNEAQ in the germline V gene (reference sequence). CDR3 region: CASRGSGGNEQFF. DNA of the CDR3: TGTGCCAGCAGAGGTAGCGGGGGGAATGAGCAGTTCTTC.

This clone was observed a single time. The V and J genes are TRBV6-1 and TRBJ1-1; maybe TRBD1 (5 bases). V lost 4 bases and J 4 bases, leaving 13 bases between the germline ends. CDR3 length equals 14 residues. In germline, CDR1 is MNHNS, CDR2 SASEGT. As DNA, the CDR3 is TGTGCCAGCAGTGTAGCCAGACAGCGCACTGAAGCTTTCTTT. Its protein product is CASSVARQRTEAFF.

This sequence joins TRBV2 and TRBJ1-5; no firm D call. Germline values: CDR1 SNHLY, CDR2 FYNNEI. With 2 bases removed from V and 0 bases from J, the gap between germline ends came to 11 bases. This CDR3 comprises 16 residues. For the CDR3, the DNA is TGTGCCAGCAGTGAAATTGTAATCTATAGCAATCAGCCCCAGCATTTT. The encoded protein is CASSEIVIYSNQPQHF.

This clone was detected only once. The genes are TRBV12-5 and TRBJ1-4, with 7 bases matching TRBD1. Looked up from germline, CDR1 is LGHNT and CDR2 is FRNRAP. The CDR3 has 18 amino acids. V was clipped by 2 bases and J by 4 bases; unmatched bases: 13. The CDR3 DNA is TGTGCTAGTGGTTTGATAACAGGGGCTAGGGTTGGTAATGAAAAACTGTTTTTT. It codes for CASGLITGARVGNEKLFF.

The rearrangement uses TRBV6-4 and TRBJ1-5; 7 bases line up with TRBD1. V shed 6 bases and J 4 bases; nucleotides not matched to a gene: 3. Germline-derived CDR1 and CDR2 are MRHNA and SNTAGT. The CDR3 has 13 residues. CDR3 residues: CASSRDRNQPQHF. The CDR3 DNA sequence: TGTGCCAGCAGCCGGGACAGAAATCAGCCCCAGCATTTT.

This clone has just one count. V usage is TRBV29-1 and J usage is TRBJ1-2; 7 nucleotides align to TRBD1. The CDR3 extends over 15 amino acids. The germline V gene encodes CDR1 SQVTM and CDR2 ANQGSEA. Trimming removed 7 bases from V and 0 bases from J; junction bases left unmatched: 11. For the CDR3, the DNA is TGCAGCGACCGAAGCCCTGACAGGGCTAACTATGGCTACACCTTC. Amino acids: CSDRSPDRANYGYTF.

The rearrangement links TRBV15 to TRBJ1-1, with 7 bases matching TRBD1. The CDR3 has 14 residues. CDR1 LNHNV and CDR2 YYDKDF come from the germline V gene (reference sequence). Germline trimming cut 3 bases from V and 2 bases from J; bases unmatched to any gene: 3. The CDR3 coding sequence is TGTGCCACCAGCAGGGACAGGACTAACACTGAAGCTTTCTTT. The encoded protein is CATSRDRTNTEAFF.

The chain uses TRBV7-3 and TRBJ2-7, with TRBD1 matching over 8 bases. Germline V gene sequence: CDR1 SGHTA, CDR2 FQGTGA. The CDR3 has 19 residues. V lost 1 base and J lost 4; bases outside the gene matches: 18. The chain's CDR3 is CASSLIGGTGIGGRYEQYF. The DNA of the CDR3 is TGTGCCAGCAGCTTAATAGGCGGGACAGGAATTGGGGGCCGGTACGAGCAGTACTTC.